The 10 T cell receptor beta chains given below trace back to one sample, sequenced in a study of cytomegalovirus exposure and HLA in healthy donors. PCR was performed using 60 Vbeta and 13 Jbeta primers. Sequenced by immunoSEQ multiplex PCR; TCRdb stores in-frame clones only, minus some. The profile shows hundreds of thousands of clones, approximately 80% of them singletons. What was sequenced was PBMCs. Source of these receptors: a man in his thirties or forties in good health and CMV-seronegative.

The chain recombines TRBV27 with TRBJ2-1; 10 bases are a match to TRBD2. CDR1 is MNHEY and CDR2 is SMNVEV in the germline V gene (reference sequence). This CDR3 spans 14 amino acids. The V segment lost 3 bases and the J segment 7 bases; nucleotides outside the gene matches: 3. CDR3 sequence reads: CASSFKLAGNEQFF. The DNA of the CDR3 is TGTGCCAGCAGTTTCAAACTAGCGGGGAATGAGCAGTTCTTC.

The chain employs TRBV7-8 and TRBJ1-5; 8 bases line up with TRBD1. CDR1 is SGHVS, CDR2 FQNEAQ, per germline. CDR3 length equals 16 residues. With V trimmed by 5 bases and J by 3 bases, 9 bases remained unmatched. The CDR3 sequence is CASSELRGPVNQPQHF. Here the CDR3 DNA reads TGTGCCAGCAGCGAACTCAGGGGGCCCGTCAATCAGCCCCAGCATTTT.

The chain employs TRBV5-1 and TRBJ2-5; the D is unclear. Trimming pared 0 bases from V and 0 bases from J, leaving 6 bases between. Per germline, CDR1 SGHRS and CDR2 YFSETQ. The CDR3 covers 14 residues. CDR3 nucleotide sequence: TGCGCCAGCAGCTTGGCCCCCTACCAAGAGACCCAGTACTTC. Translation gives CASSLAPYQETQYF.

In this sample, this clone turned up a few times. Other DNA sequences in the same sample also yield this CDR3. The chain has TRBV11-2 and TRBJ1-3; D uncertain. The ends were cut back, 4 bases at V and 4 bases at J, with 11 bases in the middle. This CDR3 is built from 14 residues. Per germline, CDR1 SGHAT and CDR2 FQNNGV. In DNA, the CDR3 is TGTGCCAGCAGCTCTAGCCGAAGCGGAAACACCATATATTTT. Protein sequence: CASSSSRSGNTIYF.

This clone occurred a few times. The J gene is TRBJ1-5, the V gene TRBV7-2; 7 bases are shared with TRBD1. The V and J ends lost 4 bases and 4 bases, in that order; junction bases with no gene match: 1. CDR3 length: 13 residues. The germline CDR1 and CDR2 sequences are SGHTA and FQGNSA. CDR3 in DNA: TGTGCCAGCAGCTCCAGGGGGAATCAGCCCCAGCATTTT. As protein: CASSSRGNQPQHF.

The genes are TRBV29-1 and TRBJ1-4, with D unresolved. The CDR3 runs to 13 residues. Per germline, CDR1 SQVTM and CDR2 ANQGSEA. V lost 0 bases to trimming and J lost 8 bases, with 10 bases between them. CDR3 amino acids: CSVEDRGGEKLFF. CDR3 nucleotides: TGCAGCGTTGAAGACCGGGGTGGAGAAAAACTGTTTTTT.

The table lists this clone with a few counts. The chain employs TRBV18 and TRBJ1-4; D uncertain. Germline CDR1 reads KGHSH; CDR2 reads LQKENI. The length of the CDR3 is 14 residues. V lost 4 bases, J lost 8 bases, and 14 bases lay in between. This CDR3 reads CASSLTADVEKLFF. CDR3 DNA: TGTGCCAGCTCACTCACAGCGGACGTAGAAAAACTGTTTTTT.

The V gene is TRBV6-5, the J gene TRBJ2-2; perhaps TRBD1 as D (5 bases). Germline values: CDR1 MNHEY, CDR2 SVGAGI. Trimming removed 5 bases at V and 5 bases at J, with 9 bases between. The CDR3 spans 13 residues. This chain's CDR3 is CASSTAGTGELFF. CDR3 coding DNA: TGTGCCAGCAGTACTGCAGGGACCGGGGAGCTGTTTTTT.

This rearrangement joins TRBV5-1 to TRBJ2-7, with D possibly being TRBD1 (6 bases). The V and J ends lost 2 bases and 1 base respectively, with 10 bases between them. CDR1 SGHRS and CDR2 YFSETQ come from the germline V gene. CDR3 length equals 14 residues. The CDR3: CASSLRDNSYEQYF. The CDR3 DNA follows: TGCGCCAGCAGCTTACGGGACAATTCCTACGAGCAGTACTTC.

This clone has only a few counts. The rearrangement joins TRBV2 to TRBJ2-7, with a weak D call TRBD1 (5 bases). Trimming took off 6 bases at V and 3 bases at J, with 12 bases between the two ends. Germline V CDR1 and CDR2: SNHLY, FYNNEI. The CDR3 runs 13 residues. The chain's CDR3 is CASRIDSHYEQYF. For the CDR3, the DNA is TGTGCCAGCAGGATTGACAGCCACTACGAGCAGTACTTC.